These 15 T cell receptor beta chains originate from one sample sequenced in a study of control samples from healthy donors and cancer patients. Repertoires were generated with immunoSEQ multiplex PCR, while TCRdb's copy carries only in-frame clones and drops some. The data hold around 19,000 clones, with 84% observed a single time. Sequencing was carried out using PBMCs. Receptors were obtained from a woman between 65 and 79 years old with lung cancer.

The J gene is TRBJ2-7, the V gene TRBV27; TRBD1 or TRBD2 may be the D gene (6 bases each). With 4 bases removed from V and 0 bases from J, the gap between germline ends came to 16 bases. The CDR3 covers 16 residues. Looked up from germline, CDR1 is MNHEY and CDR2 is SMNVEV (reference sequence). The CDR3 coding sequence is TGTGCCAGCAGTTCCCCCTGGAGGGGGAGCTCCTACGAGCAGTACTTC. Its protein product is CASSSPWRGSSYEQYF.

This rearrangement joins TRBV28 to TRBJ1-4, with 8 nucleotides matching TRBD1. The CDR3 is 15 amino acids. Germline lookup yields CDR1 MDHEN and CDR2 SYDVKM. J gave up 8 bases and V 5 bases, and 10 bases lay outside the gene matches. DNA of the CDR3: TGTGCCAGCAGTACCCCAGGGGGCATGGAAGAAAAACTGTTTTTT. Residues: CASSTPGGMEEKLFF.

This chain uses TRBV4-3 with TRBJ1-2; 7 bases line up with TRBD1. Losses at the gene ends were 0 bases for V and 1 base for J; bases not matched to a gene: 8. The CDR3 covers 17 residues. Germline-derived CDR1 and CDR2 are LGHNA and YSLEER. The CDR3 sequence is CASSQDSWDSGNYGYTF. The CDR3 coding sequence is TGCGCCAGCAGCCAAGATTCATGGGACAGTGGTAACTATGGCTACACCTTC.

In its sample, this clone was seen once. The chain uses TRBV30 and TRBJ1-1; a weak D match, TRBD1 (6 bases). The CDR3 loop spans 13 amino acids. Germline CDR1 GTSNPN, CDR2 SVGIG (reference sequence). The V end was cut by 5 bases, the J end by 4 bases, with 14 bases between. The CDR3 DNA follows: TGTGCCTGGTACAGGGAGACGGGCACTGAAGCTTTCTTT. Translation: CAWYRETGTEAFF.

A single count supports this clone. The rearrangement uses TRBV14 and TRBJ2-4; 9 nucleotides align to TRBD1. Germline V gives CDR1 SGHDN, CDR2 FVKESK. The ends lost 4 bases at V and 1 base at J; junction bases unmatched: 17. The CDR3 is made up of 20 amino acids. CDR3 in DNA: TGTGCCAGCAGCCTTTCCCCGGGACAGGGAGTCGTAGCCGCCAAAAACATTCAGTACTTC. This sequence encodes CASSLSPGQGVVAAKNIQYF.

This clone was seen a handful of times. The genes are TRBV19 and TRBJ2-1; possibly TRBD1 for D (5 bases). The CDR3 loop spans 14 amino acids. With 7 bases removed from V and 3 bases from J, the gap between germline ends came to 13 bases. Germline values: CDR1 LNHDA, CDR2 SQIVND (reference sequence). This CDR3 is CASIGSGLYNEQFF. The CDR3 DNA sequence: TGTGCCAGTATCGGGTCAGGGCTCTACAATGAGCAGTTCTTC. The full variable domain, with the rest looked up from reference TRBV19 and TRBJ2-1, is DGGITQSPKYLFRKEGQNVTLSCEQNLNHDAMYWYRQDPGQGLRLIYYSQIVNDFQKGDIAEGYSVSREKKESFPLTVTSAQKNPTAFYLCASIGSGLYNEQFFGPGTRLTVL.

This clone was seen more than once but under ten times. The V call is TRBV28, the J call TRBJ1-4; 7 nucleotides line up with TRBD1. After removal of 0 bases from V and 1 base from J, the junction contained 2 bases not matched to a gene. Looked up from germline, CDR1 is MDHEN and CDR2 is SYDVKM. The CDR3 is made up of 16 amino acids. CDR3 sequence reads: CASSLWAGGTNEKLFF. The CDR3 nucleotides are TGTGCCAGCAGTTTATGGGCAGGGGGAACTAATGAAAAACTGTTTTTT.

The CDR3 nucleotides read TGTGCCAGCAGTCGCGGACAGGGGAGGGGAAACACTGAAGCTTTCTTT. Its translation is CASSRGQGRGNTEAFF. This rearrangement joins TRBV11-3 to TRBJ1-1, with 9 bases lining up with TRBD1. With 6 bases clipped from V and 2 bases from J, the junction kept 10 bases outside the gene matches. Germline CDR1 SGHNT, CDR2 YENEEA. This CDR3 region has 16 residues. The full variable domain, rest sourced from reference TRBV11-3 and TRBJ1-1, is EAGVVQSPRYKIIEKKQPVAFWCNPISGHNTLYWYLQNLGQGPELLIRYENEEAVDDSQLPKDRFSAERLKGVDSTLKIQPAELGDSAVYLCASSRGQGRGNTEAFFGQGTRLTVV.

The CDR3 coding sequence is TGTGCCAGCAGTCCTTATCTAAGCGGGATATGGGAGACCCAGTACTTC. Its protein is CASSPYLSGIWETQYF. The V gene is TRBV27, the J gene TRBJ2-5, with 7 bases that match TRBD2. The CDR3 has 16 residues. Germline V gene data show CDR1 as MNHEY and CDR2 as SMNVEV (reference sequence). After removal of 5 bases from V and 5 bases from J, the junction contained 14 bases not matched to a gene.

The genes are TRBV2 and TRBJ2-1; 14 positions agree with TRBD2. Germline CDR1 SNHLY, CDR2 FYNNEI. J gave up 7 bases and V 6 bases, and 2 bases lay outside the gene matches. The CDR3 contains 14 residues. The CDR3 protein is CASRGTSGRNEQFF. The CDR3 DNA reads TGTGCCAGCAGAGGGACTAGCGGGAGAAATGAGCAGTTCTTC.

The rearrangement joins TRBV18 to TRBJ2-5; no reliable D call. CDR3 size: 13 residues. Germline V lookup: CDR1 KGHSH, CDR2 LQKENI. Trimming shortened V by 1 base and J by 5 bases, and 8 bases separated the two germline ends. Here the CDR3 DNA reads TGTGCCAGCTCACCACTGAGAGCCGAGACCCAGTACTTC. Protein: CASSPLRAETQYF.

The CDR3 coding sequence is TGTGCCAGTAGTATACCCCAGGGGGCTACGGATGAGCAGTTCTTC. It encodes CASSIPQGATDEQFF. The chain links TRBV19 to TRBJ2-1; TRBD1 agrees at 8 bases. The CDR3 runs to 15 residues. Germline V gene data show CDR1 as LNHDA and CDR2 as SQIVND (reference sequence). The ends lost 2 bases at V and 8 bases at J; junction bases unmatched: 8.

This chain joins TRBV18 and TRBJ1-3; TRBD1 agrees at 7 bases. This CDR3 comprises 19 residues. CDR1 is KGHSH, CDR2 LQKENI, per germline. V gave up 1 base and J gave up 0 bases; unmatched junction bases: 12. The CDR3: CASSPREGGLPLSGNTIYF. The CDR3 DNA reads as TGTGCCAGCTCACCACGGGAAGGGGGCTTACCCCTCTCTGGAAACACCATATATTTT.

This chain connects TRBV9 to TRBJ1-6; 7 nucleotides align to TRBD1. Germline V gene data show CDR1 as SGDLS and CDR2 as YYNGEE. V lost 4 bases and J lost 13; bases outside the gene matches: 8. CDR3 size: 13 residues. CDR3 loop: CASSLGGAGPLHF. DNA of the CDR3: TGTGCCAGCAGCTTAGGGGGCGCGGGGCCCCTCCACTTT.

This rearrangement joins TRBV25-1 to TRBJ1-2, with a tentative D call TRBD1 (5 bases). This CDR3 is 13 amino acids long. V lost 4 bases and J 2 bases, leaving 8 bases between the germline ends. Germline V gene lookup returns CDR1 MGHDK and CDR2 SYGVNS. Here the CDR3 DNA reads TGTGCCAGCAGTGTGGGGGGGAACTATGGCTACACCTTC. It is translated as CASSVGGNYGYTF.